Listed here is a single T cell receptor beta chain. The antigen is undetermined. This sample was taken from a study of yellow fever vaccine responses in identical twins. Findings of the study overall: On the reported evidence, twins' vaccine T cell responses seemed partly convergent and partly personalized.

Each CDR3 protein gets one entry after TCRdb re-called the RT-PCR reads with MiXCR. The top ten clones hold about 1.5% of a sample with about 3,200 distinct CDR3 sequences, about 83% of them seen once. The V end was cut by 7 bases, the J end by 4 bases, with 10 bases between. This CDR3 has 12 residues. CDR1 and CDR2 (germline): SEHNR, FQNEAQ (reference sequence). The clonotype was recovered from a woman younger than 30 who received the yellow fever vaccine. The gene calls are TRBV7-9 and TRBJ1-1; D unresolved. Specimen: T cells from blood (PBMCs), unsorted or a sorted subset (not recorded which), collected before or after yellow fever vaccination (not recorded which). For the CDR3, the DNA is TGTGCCAGCACGTCGGCGAGCACTGAAGCTTTCTTT. It codes for CASTSASTEAFF.